Each of the 2 T cell receptor beta chains below was sequenced from the same sample in a study of regulatory T cells in long-lasting Graves disease. Assembly of TCR beta libraries relied on iRepertoire HTBI primers together with Arm-PCR of CDR3 regions. TCRdb ran MiXCR on the multiplex PCR reads and lists one entry per CDR3 protein. The repertoire holds over 650,000 distinct CDR3 sequences, with about 30% as singletons. The time point: persistent/refractory GD, antithyroid drugs over 5 years with positive TRAb. RNA extracted from PBMCs served as the sequencing template. The sample in question was peripheral blood mononuclear cells (PBMCs), obtained when the disease was refractory, from a patient treated with antithyroid drugs. The receptor source for this set is a female donor with Graves disease.

The J gene is TRBJ1-5, the V gene TRBV19, with a weak D call TRBD1 (6 bases). The V end lost 7 bases, the J end lost 7 bases, and 17 bases lay between the germline ends. Germline V gene data show CDR1 as LNHDA and CDR2 as SQIVND (reference sequence). The CDR3 is 14 residues long. The CDR3 is CASTAARGTQPQHF. The CDR3 coding sequence is TGTGCCAGTACCGCGGCCAGGGGAACGCAGCCCCAGCATTTT.

This clonotype was observed a few times. The rearrangement uses TRBV3-1 and TRBJ1-6, with 9 bases that match TRBD1. The ends lost 4 bases at V and 9 bases at J; junction bases unmatched: 7. There are 15 residues in the CDR3. Germline V gene lookup returns CDR1 LGHDT and CDR2 YNNKEL (reference sequence). In DNA form, the CDR3 reads TGTGCCAGCAGCCCGACCACAGGGGGCCGTTCACCCCTCCACTTT. Protein product: CASSPTTGGRSPLHF. The whole variable domain, remainder taken from reference TRBV3-1 and TRBJ1-6, is DTAVSQTPKYLVTQMGNDKSIKCEQNLGHDTMYWYKQDSKKFLKIMFSYNNKELIINETVPNRFSPKSPDKAHLNLHINSLELGDSAVYFCASSPTTGGRSPLHFGNGTRLTVT.